This T cell receptor (beta chain) was found in a study of blood T cell repertoires in COVID-19 (TCRdb year 2020). In the study overall: Collaborator samples came from the United States, Italy and Spain and covered acute and convalescent phases of COVID-19. Nearly every sample came with metadata listing a de-identified subject ID, COVID-19 status, age in years and sex. The repertoires were released in a freely available public database meant as a resource for research on the immune response to SARS-CoV-2. The material from the prospective study consisted of cDNA or gDNA derived from T cells, B-cell-depleted T cells, or PBMCs. Where available, HLA class I and class II types were taken from metadata supplied by the sample provider and were not determined by assay-based typing. The samples were drawn from two sources: the first 160 participants of the ongoing ImmuneRACE study, and about 1,300 subjects contributed by 6 global collaborators. Deeply sampled blood TCRbeta repertoires from subjects exposed to, actively infected with, or recovered from COVID-19 were included in the dataset. Results the study describes overall, beyond this receptor: Clinical and demographic metadata were provided uncurated, with the amount varying by source and participant.

In Seattle, one collaborating source enrolled patients while the infection was active and tracked those patients longitudinally over the course of disease. Whole blood was collected in K2EDTA tubes by collaborating institutions according to the institutions' own protocols. Collaborator samples were shipped for TCRbeta analysis as frozen whole blood, isolated PBMCs, or DNA extracted from either sample type. TCRbeta CDR3 regions were amplified from genomic DNA by means of the immunoSEQ Assay, a bias-controlled multiplex PCR. As for how the authors treated the data: Within the assay, amplification of reference gene primers was used to estimate how many nucleated cells each sample contained. Sequence reads were collapsed and filtered to measure the absolute abundance of every unique TCRbeta CDR3 rearrangement. For each sample, productive Simpson clonality was calculated by taking the square root of Simpson's diversity index across productive rearrangements. The table comes from immuneACCESS by way of TCRdb, which keeps in-frame sequences with V and J called. Part of the clones is missing from these tables; in studies checked, under half for an unresolved V gene and the rest for unknown reasons. That table furnishes V, J and clone size, whereas the DNA furnished D and trimming. The sample includes 250,000 to 400,000 clones, with under 90% observed a single time. The top ten hold 2.5% to 3.5% of the sample.

Of note for this clone: Its specific antigen is unknown. Base quality data are lacking; no much larger clone is found one base away.

The germline V gene supplies CDR1 MDHEN and CDR2 SYDVKM. Deletion took 5 bases off V and 1 base off J, with a span of 17 bases between the germline ends. The cysteine opens and the phenylalanine closes a CDR3 of 16 amino acids. The entry retains the CDR3 DNA only, 48 bases that are in frame from base 1. This receptor chain uses TRBV28 and TRBJ2-5; too little of a D gene remains to name it. This receptor was obtained from a woman aged 30 to 39 with COVID-19, enrolled during active disease. The sample comprised peripheral blood. This receptor has the CDR3 CASSTARSSPQETQYF. The bases are TGTGCCAGCAGTACTGCTAGGTCCAGCCCCCAAGAGACCCAGTACTTC.